Listed below are T cell receptor beta chains from one sample, sequenced in a study of T cell responses to AZD1222 COVID-19 vaccine. The method was immunoSEQ multiplex PCR; TCRdb's version includes in-frame clones alone and lacks a portion of them. The sample holds 100,000 to 150,000 clones, around 89% seen once. Here the sequenced sample was peripheral blood, taken on day 0 of AZD1222 vaccination. The receptors were gathered from an adult in good health. CDR3s include the opening cysteine and the closing phenylalanine or tryptophan. The order of the fields is V gene, J gene, clone size, D gene, CDR3 DNA, CDR3 protein. D genes are given only for firm matches. The listing skips clone size in some rows; elsewhere it reads once, few, many or a size class.

v_call: TRBV19; j_call: TRBJ1-1; clone_size: .; d_call: .; cdr3_nt: TGTGCCAGTAGTACCTATTGGGCGGGCAACACTGAAGCTTTCTTT; cdr3_aa: CASSTYWAGNTEAFF
v_call: TRBV7-2; j_call: TRBJ1-6; clone_size: .; d_call: .; cdr3_nt: TGTGCCAGCAGCTTAGCTTTCATCAATTCACCCCTCCACTTT; cdr3_aa: CASSLAFINSPLHF
v_call: TRBV5-6; j_call: TRBJ2-1; clone_size: once; d_call: .; cdr3_nt: TGTGCCAGCAGCCCGACCACAGGTGGGATGGTTCATGAGCAGTTCTTC; cdr3_aa: CASSPTTGGMVHEQFF
v_call: TRBV28; j_call: TRBJ1-2; clone_size: .; d_call: .; cdr3_nt: TGTGCCAGCAGTTCGCCTCCCTCGTATGGCAATGGCTACACCTTC; cdr3_aa: CASSSPPSYGNGYTF
v_call: TRBV9; j_call: TRBJ2-2; clone_size: .; d_call: .; cdr3_nt: TGTGCCAGCAGCGGAGGAAAAGGGGGAACCGGGGAGCTGTTTTTT; cdr3_aa: CASSGGKGGTGELFF
v_call: TRBV7-6; j_call: TRBJ2-5; clone_size: .; d_call: .; cdr3_nt: TGTGCCAGCAGCTTAGCGGGGGCCGGGCTTGGGGAGACCCAGTACTTC; cdr3_aa: CASSLAGAGLGETQYF
v_call: TRBV2; j_call: TRBJ1-2; clone_size: .; d_call: .; cdr3_nt: TGTGCCAGCAGGGATCGTGGTGGCTACACCTTC; cdr3_aa: CASRDRGGYTF
v_call: TRBV5-4; j_call: TRBJ2-2; clone_size: .; d_call: .; cdr3_nt: TGTGCCAGCAGCTTGGACAGGGCTACCGGGGAGCTGTTTTTT; cdr3_aa: CASSLDRATGELFF
v_call: TRBV6-5; j_call: TRBJ1-4; clone_size: once; d_call: TRBD1; cdr3_nt: TGTGCCAGCGGGGGTCAGGGGGCGTCTAATGAAAAACTGTTTTTT; cdr3_aa: CASGGQGASNEKLFF
v_call: TRBV7-2; j_call: TRBJ1-2; clone_size: .; d_call: .; cdr3_nt: TGTGCCAGCATCCAGTATCGGGGGGACTATGGCTACACCTTC; cdr3_aa: CASIQYRGDYGYTF
v_call: TRBV10-2; j_call: TRBJ2-1; clone_size: few; d_call: .; cdr3_nt: TGCGCCAGCGGGGAAGGGACCCCCTCCTACAATGAGCAGTTCTTC; cdr3_aa: CASGEGTPSYNEQFF
v_call: TRBV5-1; j_call: TRBJ2-5; clone_size: .; d_call: TRBD1; cdr3_nt: TGCGCCAGCAGCGGGGGACAGACCCAAGAGACCCAGTACTTC; cdr3_aa: CASSGGQTQETQYF
v_call: TRBV7-3; j_call: TRBJ2-1; clone_size: .; d_call: TRBD1; cdr3_nt: TGTGCCAGCAGCTTCTATCTGGGACAGGGCTATGAGCAGTTCTTC; cdr3_aa: CASSFYLGQGYEQFF
v_call: TRBV9; j_call: TRBJ2-7; clone_size: .; d_call: .; cdr3_nt: TGTGCCAGCAGCGTAGGGGGGACGGGAACCTACGAGCAGTACTTC; cdr3_aa: CASSVGGTGTYEQYF
v_call: TRBV28; j_call: TRBJ1-5; clone_size: .; d_call: .; cdr3_nt: TGTGCCAGCAGTTTAGATGGGCAGCCCCAGCATTTT; cdr3_aa: CASSLDGQPQHF
v_call: TRBV19; j_call: TRBJ1-2; clone_size: .; d_call: .; cdr3_nt: TGTGCCAGTAGGCGGGCAGACCCTAACTATGGCTACACCTTC; cdr3_aa: CASRRADPNYGYTF
v_call: TRBV19; j_call: TRBJ1-5; clone_size: .; d_call: .; cdr3_nt: TGTGCCAGTAGTATTGTGTCAGGAGATCAGCCCCAGCATTTT; cdr3_aa: CASSIVSGDQPQHF
v_call: TRBV27; j_call: TRBJ1-6; clone_size: .; d_call: .; cdr3_nt: TGTGCCAGCAGTTTATCACAGAATTCACCCCTCCACTTT; cdr3_aa: CASSLSQNSPLHF
v_call: TRBV28; j_call: TRBJ1-3; clone_size: .; d_call: .; cdr3_nt: TGTGCCAGCAGTTTAGAGCGTAGCTCCATATATTTT; cdr3_aa: CASSLERSSIYF
v_call: TRBV18; j_call: TRBJ2-1; clone_size: .; d_call: .; cdr3_nt: TGTGCCAGCTCACCACGGCAGGGCGACAATGAGCAGTTCTTC; cdr3_aa: CASSPRQGDNEQFF
v_call: TRBV19; j_call: TRBJ1-5; clone_size: .; d_call: .; cdr3_nt: TGTGCCAGTAGTATAAGGGTGTCAGGGACTAGCAATCAGCCCCAGCATTTT; cdr3_aa: CASSIRVSGTSNQPQHF
v_call: TRBV5-1; j_call: TRBJ1-1; clone_size: .; d_call: TRBD1; cdr3_nt: TGCGCCACCTCGGGACAGACGAACACTGAAGCTTTCTTT; cdr3_aa: CATSGQTNTEAFF
v_call: TRBV4-1; j_call: TRBJ2-1; clone_size: few; d_call: TRBD2; cdr3_nt: TGCGCCAGCAGCCAAGTAGGGCGGGGGGGCCGCAATGAGCAGTTCTTC; cdr3_aa: CASSQVGRGGRNEQFF
v_call: TRBV28; j_call: TRBJ1-4; clone_size: .; d_call: .; cdr3_nt: TGTGCCAGCAGTTTATTCACAGGGCGGGAGGAAAAACTGTTTTTT; cdr3_aa: CASSLFTGREEKLFF
v_call: TRBV19; j_call: TRBJ1-5; clone_size: .; d_call: .; cdr3_nt: TGTGCCAGTAAAAGAGTCTATGGAGATAGCAATCAGCCCCAGCATTTT; cdr3_aa: CASKRVYGDSNQPQHF
v_call: TRBV12-3/TRBV12-4; j_call: TRBJ2-3; clone_size: .; d_call: .; cdr3_nt: TGTGCCAGCAGTTATTCAGATACGCAGTATTTT; cdr3_aa: CASSYSDTQYF
v_call: TRBV3-1/TRBV3-2; j_call: TRBJ1-3; clone_size: .; d_call: .; cdr3_nt: TGTGCCAGCAGCCAAACGGCGGATAGAACTGGAAACACCATATATTTT; cdr3_aa: CASSQTADRTGNTIYF
v_call: TRBV19; j_call: TRBJ1-5; clone_size: .; d_call: TRBD1; cdr3_nt: TGTGCCAGTAGTATAGTCGCCGACAGGGGAGGCAATCAGCCCCAGCATTTT; cdr3_aa: CASSIVADRGGNQPQHF
v_call: TRBV19; j_call: TRBJ2-1; clone_size: once; d_call: TRBD2; cdr3_nt: TGTGCCAGTAGTACTGATAGCGGGAGCTCCTACAATGAGCAGTTCTTC; cdr3_aa: CASSTDSGSSYNEQFF
v_call: TRBV7-2; j_call: TRBJ2-1; clone_size: .; d_call: .; cdr3_nt: TGTGCCAGCAGCTTATCAGGGCCGTCCTACAATGAGCAGTTCTTC; cdr3_aa: CASSLSGPSYNEQFF
v_call: TRBV19; j_call: TRBJ2-1; clone_size: once; d_call: TRBD2; cdr3_nt: TGTGCCAGTACCCGGACTAGCTTCTACAATGAGCAGTTCTTC; cdr3_aa: CASTRTSFYNEQFF
v_call: TRBV6-2/TRBV6-3; j_call: TRBJ2-7; clone_size: .; d_call: .; cdr3_nt: TGTGCCAGCAGTTACGGAGAGTCGTCAACCTACGAGCAGTACTTC; cdr3_aa: CASSYGESSTYEQYF
v_call: TRBV5-1; j_call: TRBJ2-5; clone_size: .; d_call: TRBD1; cdr3_nt: TGCGCCAGCAGCCCGCGGACAGGGACACAAGAGACCCAGTACTTC; cdr3_aa: CASSPRTGTQETQYF
v_call: TRBV11-2; j_call: TRBJ2-7; clone_size: .; d_call: TRBD1; cdr3_nt: TGTGCCAGCAGCCCGACAGGGATCAACTCCTACGAGCAGTACTTC; cdr3_aa: CASSPTGINSYEQYF
v_call: TRBV7-2; j_call: TRBJ2-7; clone_size: .; d_call: TRBD2; cdr3_nt: TGTGCCAGCAGATTACTAGCGGGGGAAACCTACGAGCAGTACTTC; cdr3_aa: CASRLLAGETYEQYF
v_call: TRBV19; j_call: TRBJ2-2; clone_size: .; d_call: TRBD1; cdr3_nt: TGTGCCAGTAAGCCGGGACAGGCGAACACCGGGGAGCTGTTTTTT; cdr3_aa: CASKPGQANTGELFF
v_call: TRBV5-1; j_call: TRBJ1-2; clone_size: .; d_call: .; cdr3_nt: TGCGCCAGCAGCTGGGGGGGAGAATATGGCTACACCTTC; cdr3_aa: CASSWGGEYGYTF
v_call: TRBV18; j_call: TRBJ1-4; clone_size: .; d_call: .; cdr3_nt: TGTGCCAGCTCCCCGCGGGGGGGTGAAAATGAAAAACTGTTTTTT; cdr3_aa: CASSPRGGENEKLFF
v_call: TRBV2; j_call: TRBJ2-4; clone_size: .; d_call: TRBD2; cdr3_nt: TGTGCCAGCACAGGGACTAGCGGGGGGGCCTCGTACTTC; cdr3_aa: CASTGTSGGASYF
v_call: TRBV5-1; j_call: TRBJ1-1; clone_size: .; d_call: TRBD1; cdr3_nt: TGCGCCAGCAAAAAGGGGACAGAAGACATGAACACTGAAGCTTTCTTT; cdr3_aa: CASKKGTEDMNTEAFF
v_call: TRBV7-8; j_call: TRBJ2-1; clone_size: .; d_call: .; cdr3_nt: TGTGCCAGCAGCTTAGCGGGGGGGACAACTGGCGATGAGCAGTTCTTC; cdr3_aa: CASSLAGGTTGDEQFF
v_call: TRBV3-1/TRBV3-2; j_call: TRBJ2-1; clone_size: .; d_call: .; cdr3_nt: TGTGCCAGCAGCCAGCAGGGTGAGCAGTTCTTC; cdr3_aa: CASSQQGEQFF
v_call: TRBV6-5; j_call: TRBJ2-3; clone_size: .; d_call: TRBD2; cdr3_nt: TGTGCCAGCAGTTGGGAGAGCGGGAGAGGGACAGATACGCAGTATTTT; cdr3_aa: CASSWESGRGTDTQYF
v_call: TRBV2; j_call: TRBJ2-2; clone_size: .; d_call: TRBD2; cdr3_nt: TGTGCCAGCCGGTATCGGGGAGGGGCTTCCGGGGAGCTGTTTTTT; cdr3_aa: CASRYRGGASGELFF
v_call: TRBV10-1; j_call: TRBJ1-1; clone_size: .; d_call: TRBD1; cdr3_nt: TGCGCCAGCAGTGAGTCCGGAGGGACAGGGGCTGAAGCTTTCTTT; cdr3_aa: CASSESGGTGAEAFF
v_call: TRBV12-3/TRBV12-4; j_call: TRBJ1-5; clone_size: .; d_call: .; cdr3_nt: TGTGCCAGCAGTGTTTGGCGGCGCCAGCCCCAGCATTTT; cdr3_aa: CASSVWRRQPQHF
v_call: TRBV28; j_call: TRBJ1-4; clone_size: .; d_call: .; cdr3_nt: TGTGCCAGCAGTTTCGGACAGCCAACTCTAACTAATGAAAAACTGTTTTTT; cdr3_aa: CASSFGQPTLTNEKLFF
v_call: TRBV11-2; j_call: TRBJ2-2; clone_size: .; d_call: .; cdr3_nt: TGTGCCAGCAGCTTATCTCTCACCGGGGAGCTGTTTTTT; cdr3_aa: CASSLSLTGELFF
v_call: TRBV4-3; j_call: TRBJ2-2; clone_size: .; d_call: .; cdr3_nt: TGCGCCAGCAGCCAAGATCCTAGGGCCGGGGAGCTGTTTTTT; cdr3_aa: CASSQDPRAGELFF
v_call: TRBV7-2; j_call: TRBJ2-3; clone_size: .; d_call: .; cdr3_nt: TGTGCCAGCAGCCCCCTCGGGATTAGCACAGCCACAGATACGCAGTATTTT; cdr3_aa: CASSPLGISTATDTQYF
v_call: TRBV13; j_call: TRBJ2-5; clone_size: .; d_call: .; cdr3_nt: TGTGCCAGCGGGTGGGTAGAGACCCAGTACTTC; cdr3_aa: CASGWVETQYF
v_call: TRBV5-5; j_call: TRBJ2-1; clone_size: .; d_call: TRBD1; cdr3_nt: TGTGCCAGCAGCTTGACAGGGGACTCCTACAATGAGCAGTTCTTC; cdr3_aa: CASSLTGDSYNEQFF
v_call: TRBV2; j_call: TRBJ1-1; clone_size: .; d_call: .; cdr3_nt: TGTGCCAGCAACTCACTCGGACAGTTGAACACTGAAGCTTTCTTT; cdr3_aa: CASNSLGQLNTEAFF
v_call: TRBV28; j_call: TRBJ1-5; clone_size: once; d_call: TRBD1; cdr3_nt: TGTGCCAGCAGTTTGGTCATGACAGGGGGTGAGGAACCCCAGCATTTT; cdr3_aa: CASSLVMTGGEEPQHF
v_call: TRBV29-1; j_call: TRBJ1-2; clone_size: .; d_call: .; cdr3_nt: TGCAGCGCCGTGAAGCAGGGTTGGTACACCTTC; cdr3_aa: CSAVKQGWYTF
v_call: TRBV30; j_call: TRBJ2-1; clone_size: .; d_call: TRBD2; cdr3_nt: TGTGCCTGGAGTGTGTTGACGGGGGGTGAGCAGTTCTTC; cdr3_aa: CAWSVLTGGEQFF
v_call: TRBV27; j_call: TRBJ1-1; clone_size: .; d_call: .; cdr3_nt: TGTGCCAGCAGTTTAATCGTCGCGGGAAGGAACTCTGAAGCTTTCTTT; cdr3_aa: CASSLIVAGRNSEAFF
v_call: TRBV28; j_call: TRBJ1-1; clone_size: few; d_call: .; cdr3_nt: TGTGCCAGCAGTTCCTCATGGGGTGAAACGGGTGGGGCTTTCTTT; cdr3_aa: CASSSSWGETGGAFF